This TCR beta chain was identified in a study of CD8 T cells in ankylosing spondylitis. General study points: A number of the motif variants had already been described in reactive arthritis synovial fluid and blood. There was reportedly significant enrichment of clones that were disease-linked in matched ankylosing spondylitis synovial fluid.

Of note for this clonotype: No antigen is known for it.

V gave up 3 bases and J gave up 7 bases; unmatched junction bases: 6. From germline, CDR1 is DFQATT and CDR2 SNEGSKA (reference sequence). The CDR3 has 14 amino acids. TCRdb re-derived calls from the 5' RACE reads in MiXCR, one entry per CDR3 protein. The table shows about 220,000 distinct CDR3 sequences, with roughly 25% occurring only once. The sequenced material came from blood, either unsorted or a sorted T cell fraction (not recorded which). The receptor comes from a male donor with ankylosing spondylitis or in good health (not recorded which). The chain has TRBV20-1 and TRBJ1-4; TRBD1 aligns across 9 bases. CDR3 nucleotide sequence: TGCAGTGCTAGGACCGGGACAGGGACTGAAAAACTGTTTTTT. Translating it yields CSARTGTGTEKLFF.